These 14 T cell receptor beta chains share one sample of origin, sequenced in a study of tumor-infiltrating lymphocytes in primary liver carcinoma. With 500 ng total RNA as template and a constant-region primer, TCR beta cDNA was made. Sequencing libraries for TCR beta derived from three nested multiplex PCR rounds that used slightly modified ARM-PCR. TRBV1-TRBV30 forward primers paired with a C-beta reverse primer were used in the first two PCR rounds, which ran approximately 11 cycles each. TCRdb called the multiplex PCR reads again in MiXCR, with one record for every CDR3 protein. The table has about 330,000 distinct CDR3 sequences, around 60% seen once; the top ten hold roughly 6.5%. Germline DNA was extracted too, while blood RNA derived from unsorted whole blood. Input material: peripheral blood. Receptors originate from a man aged 40-49 years with primary liver carcinoma and hepatitis B virus infection.

The chain has TRBV5-4 and TRBJ2-2; 11 bases are shared with TRBD2. V gave up 0 bases and J gave up 5 bases; unmatched junction bases: 3. Germline V gene data show CDR1 as SGHNT and CDR2 as YYREEE (reference sequence). This CDR3 has 16 residues. The CDR3 DNA follows: TGTGCCAGCAGCTTGGGACTAGCGGGAAATACCGGGGAGCTGTTTTTT. Its protein is CASSLGLAGNTGELFF.

This clonotype occurred a few times. The junction shows a germline mismatch at one end, possibly a read error. This chain connects TRBV11-2 to TRBJ1-5; the D gene is possibly TRBD1 (5 bases). The CDR3 consists of 13 residues. CDR1 SGHAT and CDR2 FQNNGV come from the germline V gene. CDR3 nucleotides: TGCGCCAGCAGCTTGGGGGGAGATCAGCCCCAGCATTTT. Amino acids: CASSLGGDQPQHF.

This chain joins TRBV6-2 or TRBV6-3 and TRBJ2-7; 7 nucleotides line up with TRBD2. V gave up 6 bases and J gave up 6 bases; unmatched junction bases: 23. This CDR3 contains 18 residues. Germline V gives CDR1 MNHEY, CDR2 SVGEGT. The CDR3 region has the DNA TGTGCCAGCAGCCAACGGACTAGAGGGAGGAAACCTGACTGCGAGCAGTACTTC. This translates into CASSQRTRGRKPDCEQYF.

Notes on this clonotype: One base away lies a much larger clone, so this may be a sequencing read error. The rearrangement links TRBV6-5 to TRBJ2-7; D tentatively reads TRBD1 or TRBD2 (5 bases each). Germline assignment: CDR1 MNHEY and CDR2 SVGAGI. The CDR3 has 16 amino acids. V lost 1 base and J 4 bases, leaving 17 bases between the germline ends. The CDR3 spells CASSYYLGRGYYEQYF. The CDR3 DNA reads TGTGCCAGCAGTTACTATCTGGGACGGGGATATTACGAGCAGTACTTC.

About this clonotype itself: This sequence may be a read error, since a much larger clone differs from it by one base. Written as DNA, the CDR3 is TGTGCCAGCAATTACACCCGATACTATGGCTACACCTTC. Translating it yields CASNYTRYYGYTF. The gene calls are TRBV6-2 or TRBV6-3 and TRBJ1-2, with D uncertain. CDR1 is MNHEY and CDR2 is SVGEGT in the germline V gene. The CDR3 is 13 amino acids.

The V and J genes are TRBV5-1 and TRBJ1-1; 8 bases agree with TRBD1. The CDR3 is 14 residues long. After removal of 6 bases from V and 6 bases from J, the junction contained 10 bases not matched to a gene. CDR1 and CDR2 (germline): SGHRS, YFSETQ. This chain's CDR3 is CASIPDRVRSEAFF. The CDR3 coding sequence is TGCGCCAGCATCCCGGACAGGGTTCGGTCTGAAGCTTTCTTT.

Turning to this clonotype: It may be a read error: a sequence one base away is much more abundant. The chain carries TRBV10-3 and TRBJ2-1; TRBD1 matches 7 bases. The germline V gene encodes CDR1 ENHRY and CDR2 SYGVKD. The junction had 10 bases not matched to a gene; V was cut back by 8 bases and J by 6 bases. The CDR3 extends over 14 amino acids. CDR3 sequence: CAIWAAPGGNEQFF. The DNA of the CDR3 is TGTGCCATCTGGGCGGCTCCAGGGGGCAATGAGCAGTTCTTC.

Regarding this clonotype: The conserved closing phenylalanine or tryptophan is absent in this CDR3, likely reflecting a read error. The chain carries TRBV5-1 and TRBJ2-2; D gene ambiguous. The V gene's germline CDR1 is SGHRS and CDR2 YFSETQ. The V gene lost 1 base and the J gene lost 3 bases, with 7 bases spanning the gap. This CDR3 spans 14 amino acids. CDR3 in DNA: TGCGCCAGCAGCTTGACCGAGCACACCGGGGAGCTGTTTTCT. Its translation is CASSLTEHTGELFS.

There are a few counts of this clonotype. V gene TRBV6-1 combines with J gene TRBJ2-6; no clear D gene. There are 15 residues in the CDR3. The V end was cut by 8 bases, the J end by 2 bases, with 13 bases between. Per the germline V gene, CDR1 is MNHNS and CDR2 is SASEGT. CDR3 nucleotides: TGTGCCAGCCAATTCCGCTCTGCTGGGGCCAACGTCCTGACTTTC. Amino acid sequence: CASQFRSAGANVLTF.

Notes on this clonotype: One base away lies a much larger clone, so this may be a sequencing read error. The V gene is TRBV4-2, the J gene TRBJ2-7, with unresolved D. The germline V gene encodes CDR1 LGHNA and CDR2 YNFKEQ. This CDR3 spans 15 amino acids. The CDR3 DNA follows: TGTGGCAGCAGCCAAGATTTACTGTCCGGCGACGAGCAGTACTTC. Amino acids: CGSSQDLLSGDEQYF.

A note on this clonotype: A read error may produce the germline difference seen at one junction end. The chain is built from TRBV6-1 and TRBJ1-5; D is possibly TRBD1 (6 bases). CDR1 MNHNS and CDR2 SASEGT come from the germline V gene. This CDR3 region has 15 residues. The CDR3 region is CASSRTAHSNQPQHF. CDR3 nucleotide sequence: TGCGCCAGCAGCCGGACAGCTCATAGCAATCAGCCCCAGCATTTT.

This clonotype was seen a single time. At one boundary the junction diverges from the germline segment, which might be a read error. The chain joins TRBV6-1 to TRBJ2-7; the D is unclear. Germline assignment: CDR1 MNHNS and CDR2 SASEGT. The CDR3 consists of 13 residues. CDR3 region: CASSGSPGSEQHF. The CDR3 DNA reads as TGTGCCAGCAGCGGATCACCTGGGTCCGAGCAGCACTTC.

With respect to this clonotype: Being one base from a much bigger clone, this may be a read error. V gene TRBV10-3 combines with J gene TRBJ1-5; TRBD1 might be the D (6 bases). The germline V gene has CDR1 ENHRY and CDR2 SYGVKD. Trimming cost V 5 bases and J 5 bases, with 10 bases left between them. This CDR3 contains 13 residues. Written as DNA, the CDR3 is TGTGCCATCAGTCGGGACACTTATCAGCCCCAGCATTTT. Translated: CAISRDTYQPQHF.

To note about this clonotype: This may be a read error: a much more frequent sequence differs by one nucleotide. The chain recombines TRBV5-7 with TRBJ2-1, with D unresolved. TRBV5-7 is reported as an ORF; its role is uncertain. The CDR3 totals 12 residues. DNA for the CDR3: TGTGTCAGCAGCTATCTAATCAATGAGCAGTTCTTC. Its translation is CVSSYLINEQFF.